Detailed here is one TCR beta chain. The antigen it recognizes is unknown. Base qualities are not provided; no much larger clone lies one nucleotide away. The time point label of this sample denotes: baseline before oral tofacitinib. Peripheral blood and lesional scalp punch biopsies were obtained from patients with alopecia areata. PBMCs were isolated by density centrifugation and stained for CD3, CD4 and CD8, after which CD4+ and CD8+ T cells were sorted on a FACSAria. To prepare the library, the immunoSEQ multiplex PCR assay was applied. To provide template for TCR sequencing, every sample had RNA extracted and reverse transcribed into cDNA. SuperScript III was used for first-strand cDNA synthesis, primed with a 2:1 mix of oligo-dT and random hexamers. A synthetic immune receptor repertoire was used to assess amplification bias, and residual bias was removed computationally. Turning to the authors' computational methods: Raw reads were preprocessed to remove errors, and CDR3 was defined according to IMGT conventions as the region from the conserved cysteine to phenylalanine. Clonality was computed as 1 minus the Shannon entropy, with the entropy normalized by log2 of the number of productive unique TCRs. Scalp TCRbeta sequences were cross-referenced with sorted blood CD4 and CD8 repertoires so that the CD4 or CD8 identity of scalp clones could be inferred. As stored in TCRdb, this immuneACCESS dataset retains in-frame rearrangements with V and J assigned. A fraction of the clones does not appear; measured against another copy, unresolved V genes explain less than half of the discrepancy, and the remainder lacks a known reason. D and trimming come from the DNA, and the V and J calls and clone size come from that table. The sample contains 150,000 to 200,000 clones, about 66% of them found a single time. The ten largest clones add up to about 10% of the sample.

This sample stems from a study of CD8+ T cells in alopecia areata (dated by TCRdb to the late 2010s). Concerning the study at large: Treated patients were enrolled in an open-label pilot trial of oral tofacitinib, 5 to 10 mg twice daily, for moderate-to-severe alopecia areata. Tofacitinib was administered for 6 to 18 months, and 6 months of follow-up off drug were then conducted to assess delayed response and recurrence. In both human patients and the C3H/HeJ mouse model, the study applied high-throughput TCRbeta sequencing to look at T cell clonal expansion in alopecia areata. Human TCRbeta sequencing covered scalp tissue and sorted CD4+ and CD8+ peripheral blood T cells from patchy and totalis/universalis alopecia areata patients and healthy controls. Tofacitinib-treated patients had biopsies at baseline and at 4 and 24 weeks of treatment, with a later scalp biopsy in several patients. Clonality in the scalp was compared among normal scalp (n=4), patchy alopecia areata scalp (n=8), and alopecia totalis/universalis scalp (n=8). RNA came from the PAXgene miRNA kit for fixed scalp, the miRNeasy kit for PBMCs, and the RNeasy kit for mouse skin. TCRbeta CDR3 regions were amplified by immunoSEQ multiplex PCR with 35 Vbeta forward and 13 Jbeta reverse primers.

V is clipped by 6 bases and J by 4 bases, and the sequence between their germline boundaries is 19 bases long. There are 15 amino acids in the CDR3, from cysteine to phenylalanine inclusive. Solely the CDR3 DNA is kept, with 45 bases framed from the first base. The germline V gene (reference sequence) yields PRHDT for CDR1 and FYEKMQ for CDR2. General conclusions and limits of the study: Higher clonality and more expanded CD8+ clones were observed in lesional scalp than in normal scalp, particularly in alopecia totalis/universalis, a finding suggestive of antigenic drive. Unlike mouse skin, which is dominated by gammadelta T cells, normal human skin has resident alphabeta T cells that are also sequenced, and this complicates analysis of the scalp TCR repertoire. TCR sequences shared between patients were less clear than in mice, possibly partly because of HLA diversity in the patient population.

Recombination linked TRBV13 to TRBJ2-7, with the D call perhaps TRBD1 or TRBD2, as 5 bases match in each case. Here the sequenced sample was CD8+ T cells sorted from blood, taken at week 0. This TCR came from a human donor with alopecia areata. The CDR3 in this case is CASRMGPGSGYEQYF. The DNA reads as follows: TGTGCCAGCAGGATGGGACCGGGATCCGGGTACGAGCAGTACTTC.